This TCR beta chain was profiled in a study of cytomegalovirus exposure and HLA in healthy donors. Notes on the study in general: An assumption of roughly uniform sequencing depth across donors underlay the presence/absence analyses. There were a few CMV-associated chains whose specificity for CMV antigens was confirmed in vitro. One later analysis reportedly identified an Asian-associated ancestry cluster that showed fewer N-insertions than the approximately 700-donor mean. Analyzed later, most CMV-associated TCR beta chains appeared HLA-restricted.

This clone showed up just once. Its cognate antigen is unknown. Primers included in the PCR were 60 Vbeta and 13 Jbeta primers. Only in-frame clones appear in the TCRdb table, and some are missing; sequencing was by immunoSEQ multiplex PCR. The table includes around 170,000 clones, about 84% detected once. The junction had 2 bases not matched to a gene; V was cut back by 1 base and J by 1 base. This CDR3 has 15 amino acids. CDR1 is SGHVS, CDR2 FNYEAQ, per germline. The receptor was derived from a man in his fifties or sixties in good health and CMV-seronegative. The rearrangement uses TRBV7-6 and TRBJ2-7; 9 nucleotides agree with TRBD2. Sequencing was done on a sample of PBMCs. The CDR3: CASSLGLAGSYEQYF. The DNA for the CDR3 is TGTGCCAGCAGCTTAGGGCTAGCGGGGTCCTACGAGCAGTACTTC.